The 3 T cell receptor beta chains in this list originate from one sample, sequenced in a study of identical twins. MiXCR was run by TCRdb on the 5' RACE reads, yielding one entry per CDR3 protein. The sample includes about 250,000 distinct CDR3 sequences, approximately 7.3% of them seen just once. This same sample was also part of a study on yellow fever vaccine responses in identical twins.

The specimen was CD8+ T cells sorted from blood. These receptors came from a woman aged 18-30 years in good health.

This clonotype was found once. The rearrangement joins TRBV5-1 to TRBJ2-3, with D maybe TRBD2 (5 bases). The CDR3 spans 16 residues. Germline CDR1 is SGHRS and CDR2 is YFSETQ. V lost 2 bases and J lost 5, with 18 bases in between. CDR3 protein: CASSLTRQVLRDTQYF. The CDR3 coding sequence is TGCGCCAGCAGCTTAACTAGGCAGGTGTTGAGAGATACGCAGTATTTT. The complete variable domain, with remaining parts taken from reference TRBV5-1 and TRBJ2-3, reads KAGVTQTPRYLIKTRGQQVTLSCSPISGHRSVSWYQQTPGQGLQFLFEYFSETQRNKGNFPGRFSGRQFSNSRSEMNVSTLELGDSALYLCASSLTRQVLRDTQYFGPGTRLTVL.

In its sample, this clonotype was seen a few times. V usage is TRBV7-6 and J usage is TRBJ2-1, with 10 positions matching TRBD2. Losses at the gene ends were 1 base for V and 4 bases for J; bases not matched to a gene: 4. The germline CDR1 and CDR2 sequences are SGHVS and FNYEAQ. The CDR3 is 16 amino acids. CDR3 protein: CASSLGASGSYNEQFF. For the CDR3, the DNA is TGTGCCAGCAGCTTAGGGGCTAGCGGGAGTTACAATGAGCAGTTCTTC.

Only a few counts were recorded for this clonotype. V gene TRBV12-3 or TRBV12-4 combines with J gene TRBJ2-1, with D possibly matching TRBD2 (6 bases). CDR3 length: 18 residues. Trimming stripped 6 bases from V and 0 bases from J, with 21 bases between. DNA of the CDR3: TGTGCCAGCAGCCCAGAGGGAGGAGCGATAAGCTCCTACAATGAGCAGTTCTTC. It translates to CASSPEGGAISSYNEQFF.